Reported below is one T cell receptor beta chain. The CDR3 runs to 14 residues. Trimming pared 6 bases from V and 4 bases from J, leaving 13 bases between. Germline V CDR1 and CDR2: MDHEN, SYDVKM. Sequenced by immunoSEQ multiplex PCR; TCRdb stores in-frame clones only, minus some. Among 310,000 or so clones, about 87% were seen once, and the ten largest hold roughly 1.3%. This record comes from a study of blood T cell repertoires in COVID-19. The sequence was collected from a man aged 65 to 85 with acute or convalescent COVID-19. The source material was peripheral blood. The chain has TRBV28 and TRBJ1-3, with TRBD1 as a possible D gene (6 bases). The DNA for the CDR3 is TGTGCCAGCAGCTGGGGGGGGCAGGGAAACACCATATATTTT. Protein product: CASSWGGQGNTIYF.